These 30 T cell receptor beta chains originate from one sample sequenced in a study of blood T cell repertoires in COVID-19 (dated by TCRdb to 2018 to 2021). Receptor libraries were prepared by the immunoSEQ multiplex PCR assay. TCRdb retrieved this table from immuneACCESS and kept in-frame rearrangements only. Not all clones are present; in checked studies, unresolved V genes account for under half, and no reason is known for the remainder. This sample comprises roughly 40,000 clones, over 80% of them detected only once. The ten largest clones add up to 1% to 1.5% of the sample. Sequences were obtained from peripheral blood. These receptors originate from a woman between 40 and 50 years old with acute or convalescent COVID-19.

Concerning this clone itself: One end of the junction varies from germline; a read error may be responsible. This chain links TRBV28 with TRBJ2-7; 7 bases are shared with TRBD1. The CDR3 length is 13 residues. Germline V CDR1 and CDR2: MDHEN, SYDVKM. This CDR3 reads CAGRRTGAYEQYF. CDR3 sequence (DNA): TGTGCCGGCAGACGGACAGGAGCGTACGAGCAGTACTTC.

The V call is TRBV6-5, the J call TRBJ1-3, with 8 bases aligning to TRBD1. CDR3 length equals 13 residues. With V trimmed by 8 bases and J by 4 bases, 4 bases remained unmatched. Germline CDR1 reads MNHEY; CDR2 reads SVGAGI. For the CDR3, the DNA is TGTGCCAGCCACAGGGGGAAGGGAAACACCATATATTTT. Translation gives CASHRGKGNTIYF.

V is TRBV6-6 and J is TRBJ2-5; tentatively, D is TRBD1 (5 bases). The CDR3 contains 13 residues. In germline, CDR1 is MNHNY, CDR2 SVGAGI (reference sequence). The V end lost 4 bases, the J end lost 4 bases, and 10 bases lay between the germline ends. Written as DNA, the CDR3 is TGTGCCAGCAGTTCCGACAGTTTAGAGACCCAGTACTTC. Translation gives CASSSDSLETQYF.

This clone was seen more than once but under ten times. This chain connects TRBV5-1 to TRBJ2-1; 11 bases line up with TRBD2. CDR3 length: 16 amino acids. The germline V gene has CDR1 SGHRS and CDR2 YFSETQ. The J segment lost 7 bases and the V segment lost 0 bases, leaving 6 bases of the junction unmatched. The CDR3 loop is CASSLGGTSGLNEQFF. The CDR3 DNA reads as TGCGCCAGCAGCTTGGGGGGGACTAGCGGTTTGAATGAGCAGTTCTTC.

This chain's CDR3 is CASSQVDGAGETQYF. The CDR3 nucleotides read TGTGCCAGCAGCCAAGTAGATGGGGCAGGGGAGACCCAGTACTTC. This chain uses TRBV3-1 (or the pseudogene TRBV3-2) with TRBJ2-5; TRBD1 might be the D (5 bases). The germline CDR1 and CDR2 sequences are LGHDT and YNNKEL (reference sequence). The length of the CDR3 is 15 residues. V dropped 1 base and J dropped 5 bases, with 14 bases sitting between them.

The J gene is TRBJ1-2, the V gene TRBV3-1 (or the pseudogene TRBV3-2); no clear D. In germline, CDR1 is LGHDT, CDR2 YNNKEL (reference sequence). CDR3 length: 13 amino acids. The ends were cut back, 0 bases at V and 3 bases at J, with 5 bases in the middle. The CDR3 protein is CASSQDRYYGYTF. The CDR3 DNA sequence: TGTGCCAGCAGCCAAGACAGATACTATGGCTACACCTTC.

This chain joins TRBV10-2 and TRBJ1-5, with D tentatively TRBD1 (5 bases). The CDR3 spans 14 residues. Germline CDR1 WSHSY, CDR2 SAAADI. Trimming pared 6 bases from V and 9 bases from J, leaving 18 bases between. The CDR3 nucleotides are TGCGCCAGCAGGCGCGGGACGGAGGTTGGGCCCCAGCATTTT. This sequence encodes CASRRGTEVGPQHF.

In DNA, the CDR3 is TGTGCCAGTAGTACATACACGCTGAACACTGAAGCTTTCTTT. This translates into CASSTYTLNTEAFF. The rearrangement joins TRBV19 to TRBJ1-1; D uncertain. Germline values: CDR1 LNHDA, CDR2 SQIVND (reference sequence). V was cut by 4 bases and J by 0 bases, with 9 bases left in between. The CDR3 covers 14 residues.

This chain links TRBV2 with TRBJ2-3; the match to TRBD2 covers 12 bases. Per germline, CDR1 SNHLY and CDR2 FYNNEI. The trim removed 6 bases at V and 4 bases at J, leaving 5 bases unmatched. CDR3 length: 15 residues. Written as DNA, the CDR3 is TGTGCCAGCAGCGAACTAGCGGGGGGATCAGATACGCAGTATTTT. Translated, it gives CASSELAGGSDTQYF.

This rearrangement joins TRBV28 to TRBJ1-1, with D tentatively TRBD1 (6 bases). The germline CDR1 and CDR2 sequences are MDHEN and SYDVKM. This CDR3 has 13 amino acids. Trimming pared 4 bases from V and 1 base from J, leaving 7 bases between. The CDR3 spells CASSSGQNTEAFF. CDR3 DNA sequence: TGTGCCAGCAGTTCGGGACAGAACACTGAAGCTTTCTTT.

V gene TRBV4-2 combines with J gene TRBJ2-3, with TRBD2 matching 9 bases. V dropped 1 base and J dropped 2; count of bases not matched to a gene: 7. CDR3 length: 17 amino acids. Germline V gene lookup returns CDR1 LGHNA and CDR2 YNFKEQ. CDR3 sequence reads: CASSQGIAGALTDTQYF. The CDR3 region has the DNA TGTGCCAGCAGCCAAGGAATAGCGGGGGCCCTCACAGATACGCAGTATTTT.

The rearrangement joins TRBV30 to TRBJ1-5; D might be TRBD1 (5 bases). Germline V CDR1 and CDR2: GTSNPN, SVGIG (reference sequence). CDR3 length: 13 residues. V dropped 3 bases and J dropped 5 bases, with 11 bases sitting between them. CDR3 protein: CAWSSRVDQPQHF. As DNA, the CDR3 is TGTGCCTGGAGCTCCAGGGTAGATCAGCCCCAGCATTTT.

The chain combines TRBV7-2 with TRBJ2-7; TRBD2 agrees at 16 bases. Germline V lookup: CDR1 SGHTA, CDR2 FQGNSA. J gave up 6 bases and V 4 bases, and 3 bases lay outside the gene matches. This CDR3 spans 15 amino acids. CDR3 sequence (DNA): TGTGCCAGCAGCTCAGGGACTAGCGGGAGGGCCGAGCAGTACTTC. Protein product: CASSSGTSGRAEQYF.

The rearrangement uses TRBV19 and TRBJ2-2, with D possibly matching TRBD2 (5 bases). Germline lookup yields CDR1 LNHDA and CDR2 SQIVND (reference sequence). V was clipped by 6 bases and J by 6 bases, with 14 bases between them. This CDR3 region has 14 residues. CDR3: CASRPGRRAGELFF. As DNA, the CDR3 is TGTGCCAGTAGGCCGGGGAGAAGGGCCGGGGAGCTGTTTTTT.

The chain joins TRBV4-3 to TRBJ2-7; D not certain. Germline V gene sequence: CDR1 LGHNA, CDR2 YSLEER. The CDR3 extends over 13 amino acids. The germline V and J ends were trimmed by 0 bases and 1 base, with 4 bases remaining between them. The CDR3 DNA is TGCGCCAGCAGCCAAGAGGCATCCTACGAGCAGTACTTC. This sequence encodes CASSQEASYEQYF.

This clone was counted a few times. This chain's CDR3 is CASTQTGGGGYTF. CDR3 DNA: TGTGCCAGCACCCAGACAGGGGGAGGGGGCTACACCTTC. The rearrangement joins TRBV9 to TRBJ1-2; 9 nucleotides agree with TRBD1. Germline values: CDR1 SGDLS, CDR2 YYNGEE. The V gene end was trimmed by 6 bases and the J gene end by 8 bases; junction bases not matched to a gene: 8. This CDR3 comprises 13 residues.

V is TRBV9 and J is TRBJ2-3; 8 bases fit TRBD1. CDR1 is SGDLS and CDR2 is YYNGEE in the germline V gene. Unmatched junction bases numbered 10, after V lost 4 bases and J lost 3 bases. CDR3 length: 16 residues. The CDR3 protein is CASSTQPQGVTDTQYF. As DNA, the CDR3 is TGTGCCAGCAGCACCCAACCACAGGGGGTGACAGATACGCAGTATTTT.

The chain recombines TRBV19 with TRBJ2-1; 7 positions agree with TRBD1. J lost 6 bases, V lost 1 base, and 6 bases had no gene match. Germline values: CDR1 LNHDA, CDR2 SQIVND (reference sequence). This CDR3 has 15 residues. CDR3: CASSIGPDRANEQFF. For the CDR3, the DNA is TGTGCCAGTAGTATAGGTCCAGACAGGGCCAATGAGCAGTTCTTC.

V usage is TRBV28 and J usage is TRBJ1-2, with D perhaps TRBD1 (5 bases). Germline V CDR1 and CDR2: MDHEN, SYDVKM. V was trimmed by 4 bases and J by 0 bases, leaving 6 bases between them. The CDR3 is 13 amino acids. The CDR3 DNA reads as TGTGCCAGCAGTTCGACAGCTAACTATGGCTACACCTTC. It translates to CASSSTANYGYTF.

This clone occurred once. The rearrangement joins TRBV11-2 to TRBJ2-7; D unresolved. CDR1 and CDR2 from the germline V gene are SGHAT and FQNNGV. Trimming took 0 bases from V and 2 from J, leaving 8 bases between them. This CDR3 is 14 amino acids long. In nucleotides, the CDR3 is TGTGCCAGCAGCTTAGAGAGCATTCCCTACGAGCAGTACTTC. This sequence encodes CASSLESIPYEQYF.

This rearrangement joins TRBV9 to TRBJ1-2; D uncertain. V lost 4 bases, J lost 1 base, and 11 bases lay in between. The CDR3 length is 14 residues. Germline CDR1 and CDR2: SGDLS and YYNGEE. Here the CDR3 DNA reads TGTGCCAGCAGCTTCGGGTCCGATAACTATGGCTACACCTTC. Protein: CASSFGSDNYGYTF.

The rearrangement uses TRBV20-1 and TRBJ1-1; TRBD1 might be the D (5 bases). The ends were cut back, 3 bases at V and 1 base at J, with 6 bases in the middle. The CDR3 is 12 amino acids. Germline assignment: CDR1 DFQATT and CDR2 SNEGSKA (reference sequence). The CDR3 region is CSASGQNTEAFF. CDR3 bases: TGCAGTGCTAGTGGACAGAACACTGAAGCTTTCTTT.

The chain has TRBV5-4 and TRBJ2-1, with D possibly being TRBD1 (5 bases). The CDR3 sequence is 13 residues long. V was clipped by 1 base and J by 6 bases, with 8 bases between them. Germline V lookup: CDR1 SGHNT, CDR2 YYREEE (reference sequence). CDR3 sequence (DNA): TGTGCCAGCAGCTTGCAGGGAAGCAATGAGCAGTTCTTC. Its translation: CASSLQGSNEQFF.

This chain uses TRBV27 with TRBJ2-4; D is perhaps TRBD2 (7 bases). The CDR3 spans 13 residues. Germline values: CDR1 MNHEY, CDR2 SMNVEV (reference sequence). V was cut by 8 bases and J by 9 bases, with 17 bases left in between. CDR3 sequence reads: CASRRGGGGIQYF. CDR3 DNA sequence: TGTGCCAGCCGTAGAGGAGGGGGGGGCATTCAGTACTTC.

This chain links TRBV9 with TRBJ1-4; 7 nucleotides agree with TRBD1. Trimming removed 2 bases from V and 6 bases from J; junction bases left unmatched: 13. This CDR3 spans 17 amino acids. CDR1 SGDLS and CDR2 YYNGEE come from the germline V gene. CDR3 loop: CASSVNTRQGVDEKLFF. The CDR3 nucleotides are TGTGCCAGCAGCGTCAATACGCGACAGGGAGTGGATGAAAAACTGTTTTTT.

V gene TRBV24-1 combines with J gene TRBJ1-5; 8 bases are shared with TRBD1. This CDR3 has 13 amino acids. Losses at the gene ends were 7 bases for V and 7 bases for J; bases not matched to a gene: 5. Germline CDR1 is KGHDR and CDR2 is SFDVKD. The CDR3 nucleotides read TGTGCCACCAGCCCAGGGGGCCGACAGCCCCAGCATTTT. Translating it yields CATSPGGRQPQHF.

The J gene is TRBJ2-7, the V gene TRBV18, with TRBD1 as a possible D gene (6 bases). V was trimmed by 3 bases and J by 1 base, leaving 13 bases between them. Germline assignment: CDR1 KGHSH and CDR2 LQKENI. This CDR3 has 15 amino acids. The CDR3 sequence: CASSPAGAKSYEQYF. In DNA form, the CDR3 reads TGTGCCAGCTCACCCGCAGGGGCAAAGTCCTACGAGCAGTACTTC.

The chain employs TRBV7-9 and TRBJ1-1; D remains ambiguous. Trimming cost V 1 base and J 0 bases, with 3 bases left between them. CDR1 and CDR2 (germline): SEHNR, FQNEAQ (reference sequence). CDR3 length: 13 amino acids. This CDR3 reads CASSLDMNTEAFF. In DNA form, the CDR3 reads TGTGCCAGCAGCTTAGACATGAACACTGAAGCTTTCTTT.

This clone was observed a handful of times. The chain uses TRBV28 and TRBJ1-2; D is unclear. Trimming pared 6 bases from V and 3 bases from J, leaving 14 bases between. This CDR3 has 14 residues. Looked up from germline, CDR1 is MDHEN and CDR2 is SYDVKM. The CDR3 bases are TGTGCCAGCAGGCCCCGGGGAGAGCACTATGGCTACACCTTC. Protein: CASRPRGEHYGYTF.

The J gene is TRBJ2-2, the V gene TRBV11-1; D may be TRBD2 (6 bases). Germline values: CDR1 SGHAT, CDR2 FQDESV (reference sequence). Between the trimmed V and J ends, which lost 7 bases and 0 bases, there was a span of 12 bases. The length of the CDR3 is 15 residues. The CDR3 nucleotides are TGTGCCAGCACATCCGGGACTGCGAACACCGGGGAGCTGTTTTTT. This gives the protein CASTSGTANTGELFF.